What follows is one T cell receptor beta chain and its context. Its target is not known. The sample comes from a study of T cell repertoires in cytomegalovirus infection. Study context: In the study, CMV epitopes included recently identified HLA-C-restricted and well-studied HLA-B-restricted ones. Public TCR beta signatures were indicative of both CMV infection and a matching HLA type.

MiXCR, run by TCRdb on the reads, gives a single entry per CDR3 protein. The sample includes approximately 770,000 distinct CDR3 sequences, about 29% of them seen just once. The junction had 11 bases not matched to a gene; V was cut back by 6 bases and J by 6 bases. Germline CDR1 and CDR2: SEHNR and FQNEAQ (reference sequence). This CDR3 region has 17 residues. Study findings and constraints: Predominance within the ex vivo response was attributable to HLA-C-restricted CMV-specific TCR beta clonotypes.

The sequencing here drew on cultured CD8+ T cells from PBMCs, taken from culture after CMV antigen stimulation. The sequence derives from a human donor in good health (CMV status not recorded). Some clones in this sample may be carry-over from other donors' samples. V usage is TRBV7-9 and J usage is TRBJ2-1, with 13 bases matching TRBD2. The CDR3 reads CASSRTSGGEGGNEQFF. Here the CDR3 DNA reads TGTGCCAGCAGTCGGACTAGCGGGGGTGAGGGGGGCAATGAGCAGTTCTTC.